This T cell receptor beta chain was profiled in a study of OX40 agonist ivuxolimab in advanced cancers. Patients with a history of autoimmune disease or on systemic immunosuppression were excluded. Only in-frame clones appear in the TCRdb table, and some are missing; sequencing was by immunoSEQ multiplex PCR. Among some 42,000 clones, roughly nine tenths were seen once, and the ten largest hold approximately 4.4%. The CDR3 sequence is 16 residues long. V was shortened by 5 bases and J by 0 bases, with 14 bases between the two germline ends. Germline loops: CDR1 SGHVS, CDR2 FQNEAQ. The specimen was CD4+ or CD8+ T cells sorted from blood, collected in a trial of the OX40 agonist ivuxolimab. The sequence came from an adult with an advanced solid tumor such as melanoma, head and neck, liver or kidney cancer. The J gene is TRBJ1-3, the V gene TRBV7-8; D may be TRBD1 (5 bases). In DNA, the CDR3 is TGTGCCAGCAGCCTATATACCCAGGGCTCTGGAAACACCATATATTTT. Amino acid sequence: CASSLYTQGSGNTIYF. The entire variable domain, with the rest obtained from reference TRBV7-8 and TRBJ1-3, is as follows: GAGVSQSPRYKVAKRGQDVALRCDPISGHVSLFWYQQALGQGPEFLTYFQNEAQLDKSGLPSDRFFAERPEGSVSTLKIQRTQQEDSAVYLCASSLYTQGSGNTIYFGEGSWLTVV.